A selection of T cell receptor beta chains follows, all from one sample in a study of blood T cells in healthy people across ages. TCRdb itself ran the 5' RACE reads through MiXCR, one entry per CDR3 protein. Counted here are about 1,400,000 distinct CDR3 sequences, roughly 40% occurring once; the ten biggest clones make up roughly 8.2%. The sample was blood. These receptors came from a woman between 18 and 29 years old in good health. Each CDR3 is given with its conserved first and last residue. D genes are given only for firm matches. Expanded clones are given a class, and other clones once, few, many or no size at all.

j_call d_call clone_size v_call cdr3_aa cdr3_nt
TRBJ2-7 - few TRBV10-3 CAIREDTPDYEQYF TGTGCCATCAGAGAAGACACCCCGGACTACGAGCAGTACTTC
TRBJ2-4 TRBD1 - TRBV19 CASSENRDRVPKNIQYF TGTGCCAGTAGCGAAAACCGGGACAGGGTCCCCAAAAACATTCAGTACTTC
TRBJ2-1 - - TRBV2 CASSDGGNEQFF TGTGCCAGCAGTGATGGGGGCAATGAGCAGTTCTTC
TRBJ2-5 TRBD2 few TRBV5-1 CASTTSSGSETQYF TGCGCCAGTACGACCTCTAGCGGGAGCGAGACCCAGTACTTC
TRBJ2-7 - few TRBV4-2 CASSQDHPLPYEQYF TGTGCCAGCAGCCAAGATCATCCATTGCCCTACGAGCAGTACTTC
TRBJ2-7 - - TRBV28 CASSFPGASYEQYF TGTGCCAGCAGTTTCCCCGGGGCGTCCTACGAGCAGTACTTC
TRBJ2-3 TRBD2 - TRBV2 CASISGGSSTDTQYF TGTGCCAGCATTAGCGGGGGTTCTAGCACAGATACGCAGTATTTT
TRBJ2-3 - - TRBV6-5 CASSYWGKGPGTQYF TGTGCCAGCAGTTATTGGGGGAAAGGTCCAGGTACGCAGTATTTT
TRBJ2-1 - - TRBV9 CASSVDPLYINEQFF TGTGCCAGCAGCGTAGACCCCTTATATATCAATGAGCAGTTCTTC
TRBJ2-1 - - TRBV7-9 CASSTGSLANNEQFF TGTGCCAGTAGTACGGGTTCCCTAGCCAACAATGAGCAGTTCTTC
TRBJ2-3 - few TRBV6-5 CASLGGGIDTQYF TGTGCCAGCTTGGGAGGGGGTATAGATACGCAGTATTTT
TRBJ1-6 TRBD1 few TRBV28 CASWDRGSNSPLHF TGTGCCAGCTGGGACAGGGGGTCTAATTCACCCCTCCACTTT
TRBJ2-1 - - TRBV24-1 CATSPRASEQFF TGTGCCACCAGCCCGCGTGCCTCCGAGCAGTTCTTC
TRBJ1-2 - - TRBV29-1 CSTPRVDNYGYTF TGCAGCACTCCTCGAGTCGACAACTATGGCTACACCTTC
TRBJ1-2 - few TRBV10-3 CAISEFQTEPNYGYTF TGTGCCATCAGTGAGTTTCAGACAGAGCCTAACTATGGCTACACCTTC
TRBJ2-7 - - TRBV24-1 CATSDGRDASYEQYF TGTGCCACCAGTGATGGCCGGGACGCTTCCTACGAGCAGTACTTC
TRBJ1-4 TRBD1 few TRBV5-1 CASSFGGTGGNEKLFF TGCGCCAGCAGCTTCGGAGGGACAGGGGGTAATGAAAAACTGTTTTTT
TRBJ1-2 - few TRBV20-1 CSARDGGGYTF TGCAGTGCTAGAGATGGGGGCGGCTACACCTTC
TRBJ2-1 - few TRBV10-3 CAIRDSSAYNEQFF TGTGCCATCAGGGACAGTTCCGCCTACAATGAGCAGTTCTTC
TRBJ2-7 - - TRBV27 CASRRRERSGEQYF TGTGCCAGCAGGAGGAGGGAAAGGTCGGGCGAGCAGTACTTC
TRBJ2-2 - - TRBV20-1 CSASARGRSTGELFF TGCAGTGCTAGCGCTAGGGGTAGGAGCACCGGGGAGCTGTTTTTT
TRBJ2-3 - few TRBV7-9 CASSWGHVGDTQYF TGTGCCAGCAGCTGGGGACATGTAGGGGATACGCAGTATTTT